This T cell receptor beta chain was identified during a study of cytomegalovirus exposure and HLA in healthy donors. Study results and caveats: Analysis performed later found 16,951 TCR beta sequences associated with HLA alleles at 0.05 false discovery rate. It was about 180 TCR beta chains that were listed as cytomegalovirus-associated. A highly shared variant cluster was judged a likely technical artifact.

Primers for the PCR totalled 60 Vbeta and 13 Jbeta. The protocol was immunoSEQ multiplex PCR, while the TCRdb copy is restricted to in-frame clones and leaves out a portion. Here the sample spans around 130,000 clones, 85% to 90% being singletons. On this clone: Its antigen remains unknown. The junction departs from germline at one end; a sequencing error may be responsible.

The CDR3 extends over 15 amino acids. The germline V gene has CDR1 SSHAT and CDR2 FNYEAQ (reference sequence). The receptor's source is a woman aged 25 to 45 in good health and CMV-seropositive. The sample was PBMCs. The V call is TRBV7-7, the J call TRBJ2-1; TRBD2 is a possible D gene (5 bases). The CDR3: CASSLIALDGNEQFF. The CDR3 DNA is TGTGCTAGCAGCCTCATAGCGCTTGATGGCAATGAGCAGTTCTTC.